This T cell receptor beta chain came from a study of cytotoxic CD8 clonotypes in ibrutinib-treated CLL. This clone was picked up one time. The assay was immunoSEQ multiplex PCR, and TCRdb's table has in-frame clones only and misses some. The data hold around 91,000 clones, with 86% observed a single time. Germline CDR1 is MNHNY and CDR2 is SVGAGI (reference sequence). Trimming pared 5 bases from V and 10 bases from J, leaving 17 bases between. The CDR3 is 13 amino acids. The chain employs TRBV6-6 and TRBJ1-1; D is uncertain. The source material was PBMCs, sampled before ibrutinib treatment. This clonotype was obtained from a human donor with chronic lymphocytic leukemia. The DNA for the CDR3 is TGTGCCAGCAGTCCTCGGACCCCAGGCGGAGCTTTCTTT. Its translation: CASSPRTPGGAFF.